This T cell receptor (beta chain) was identified in a study of shared clonotypes between healthy human individuals. CDR3 length: 16 residues. CDR1 and CDR2 (germline): SGHTA, FQGNSA. Trimming cost V 0 bases and J 2 bases, with 12 bases left between them. Once extracted for a subset, genomic DNA was divided evenly among several immunoSEQ plates. TCRdb's table, derived via immunoSEQ multiplex PCR, lists solely in-frame clones and lacks some. The table shows about 2,200,000 clones, with under 95% occurring only once. CD45RO-negative, CCR7-positively selected cells formed the naive CD8 fraction, excluding terminally differentiated effector memory CD45RA+ cells.

The sequenced sample was naive CD8+ T cells from PBMCs. The chain couples TRBV7-2 to TRBJ2-3, with TRBD1 as a possible D gene (6 bases). This TCR was sampled from a man aged 18 to 35 in good health. Some clones in this sample may be carry-over from other donors' samples. Here the CDR3 reads CASSLAWDMDTDTQYF. As DNA, the CDR3 is TGTGCCAGCAGCTTAGCGTGGGACATGGACACAGATACGCAGTATTTT. Full variable domain (rest looked up from reference TRBV7-2 and TRBJ2-3): GAGVSQSPSNKVTEKGKDVELRCDPISGHTALYWYRQSLGQGLEFLIYFQGNSAPDKSGLPSDRFSAERTGGSVSTLTIQRTQQEDSAVYLCASSLAWDMDTDTQYFGPGTRLTVL.